This passage covers 16 T cell receptor beta chains from one sample sequenced in a study of CD8 T cells in ankylosing spondylitis. TCRdb reprocessed the 5' RACE reads with MiXCR, giving one entry per CDR3 protein. The sample carries around 230,000 distinct CDR3 sequences, roughly 8.2% recorded once. The specimen sequenced was blood, either unsorted or a sorted T cell fraction (not recorded which). The source of these receptors is a female donor with ankylosing spondylitis or in good health (not recorded which).

This clonotype was seen ten or more times. The chain combines TRBV6-6 with TRBJ2-1; 8 bases match TRBD2. The CDR3 loop spans 13 amino acids. V was pared by 8 bases and J by 9 bases, with 9 bases of the junction left unmatched. Germline CDR1 MNHNY, CDR2 SVGAGI (reference sequence). DNA for the CDR3: TGTGCCAGCGGACTAGAGGCGGGGGGTGAGCAGTTCTTC. Its translation is CASGLEAGGEQFF.

The chain combines TRBV7-8 with TRBJ2-1; TRBD2 matches at 8 bases. With 1 base clipped from V and 9 bases from J, the junction kept 8 bases outside the gene matches. CDR3 length: 15 amino acids. CDR1 SGHVS and CDR2 FQNEAQ come from the germline V gene. DNA of the CDR3: TGTGCCAGCAGCTTAGTGGGGACTAGGAACACTGAGCAGTTCTTC. As protein: CASSLVGTRNTEQFF.

Ten or more counts support this clonotype. The chain links TRBV5-1 to TRBJ2-3; D unresolved. This CDR3 region has 13 residues. Germline V lookup: CDR1 SGHRS, CDR2 YFSETQ. V was cut by 0 bases and J by 2 bases, with 4 bases left in between. The CDR3 reads CASSLVVTDTQYF. In DNA form, the CDR3 reads TGCGCCAGCAGCTTGGTGGTCACAGATACGCAGTATTTT.

This clonotype was counted at least ten times. The V and J genes are TRBV9 and TRBJ2-1, with 12 bases identical to TRBD2. The CDR3 is made up of 15 amino acids. J gave up 6 bases and V 3 bases, and 4 bases lay outside the gene matches. Germline-derived CDR1 and CDR2 are SGDLS and YYNGEE. CDR3 protein: CASSASLAGGNEQFF. For the CDR3, the DNA is TGTGCCAGCAGCGCTTCACTAGCGGGAGGCAATGAGCAGTTCTTC.

Ten or more counts support this clonotype. The rearrangement uses TRBV20-1 and TRBJ2-5; either TRBD1 or TRBD2 may fit D (6 bases each). The length of the CDR3 is 13 residues. Germline V lookup: CDR1 DFQATT, CDR2 SNEGSKA (reference sequence). Trimming left V 3 bases short and J 5 bases short, with 13 bases between. The CDR3, as DNA: TGCAGTGCTAGTGCTTGGGGGGCGGAGACCCAGTACTTC. Encoded protein: CSASAWGAETQYF.

This clonotype was recorded at least ten times. The DNA of the CDR3 is TGTGCCAGCAGCTTGGGGGACCGAGGTGCGGGGGCCAACGTCCTGACTTTC. Residues: CASSLGDRGAGANVLTF. The chain has TRBV5-6 and TRBJ2-6; D may match TRBD1 or TRBD2 (5 bases each). Germline-derived CDR1 and CDR2 are SGHDT and YYEEEE. Trimming pared 0 bases from V and 4 bases from J, leaving 14 bases between. The CDR3 has 17 amino acids.

This clonotype appeared a few times. This chain uses TRBV29-1 with TRBJ2-3; 7 bases fit TRBD2. The CDR3 loop spans 15 amino acids. The germline V gene encodes CDR1 SQVTM and CDR2 ANQGSEA. With 7 bases clipped from V and 2 bases from J, the junction kept 12 bases outside the gene matches. CDR3 region: CSGFMERDLTDTQYF. The CDR3, as DNA: TGCAGCGGTTTTATGGAGCGGGACCTCACAGATACGCAGTATTTT.

V is TRBV15 and J is TRBJ2-5, with D possibly being TRBD1 or TRBD2 (5 bases each). CDR1 and CDR2 from the germline V gene are LNHNV and YYDKDF (reference sequence). There are 11 residues in the CDR3. CDR3 loop: CEILGEETQYF. The CDR3, as DNA: TGTGAGATCTTGGGGGAAGAGACCCAGTACTTC.

This clonotype was detected many times. The chain is built from TRBV20-1 and TRBJ1-1; possibly TRBD1 for D (5 bases). The CDR3 totals 14 residues. Germline V lookup: CDR1 DFQATT, CDR2 SNEGSKA (reference sequence). Trimming removed 3 bases from V and 5 bases from J, with 16 bases in between. Here the CDR3 reads CSASISEGVTEAFF. As DNA, the CDR3 is TGCAGTGCTAGTATTTCGGAAGGGGTTACTGAAGCTTTCTTT.

The chain employs TRBV18 and TRBJ1-1, with TRBD1 as a possible D gene (5 bases). V lost 2 bases, J lost 6 bases, and 16 bases lay in between. Germline V gene sequence: CDR1 KGHSH, CDR2 LQKENI. The CDR3 loop spans 15 amino acids. Here the CDR3 DNA reads TGTGCCAGCTCACCAGTCAGCGTAAGGGGTCCTGAAGCTTTCTTT. Translated: CASSPVSVRGPEAFF.

This clonotype was picked up many times. This chain joins TRBV5-1 and TRBJ2-3; D is possibly TRBD2 (5 bases). The CDR3 is 12 residues long. V shed 0 bases and J shed 11 bases, with 10 bases lying between them. CDR1 SGHRS and CDR2 YFSETQ come from the germline V gene. The CDR3 reads CASSLAEGVQYF. For the CDR3, the DNA is TGCGCCAGCAGCTTGGCCGAGGGTGTGCAGTATTTT.

This clonotype was observed at least ten times. V gene TRBV18 combines with J gene TRBJ2-1, with 8 bases that match TRBD1. V trimming: 3 bases; J trimming: 9 bases; junction bases outside the gene matches: 10. There are 15 residues in the CDR3. Germline V gene sequence: CDR1 KGHSH, CDR2 LQKENI. For the CDR3, the DNA is TGTGCCAGCTCACCCGCGGACAGGGCAGTCGGTGAGCAGTTCTTC. Translated, it gives CASSPADRAVGEQFF.

This clonotype came up a few times. The V call is TRBV7-2, the J call TRBJ2-7; TRBD2 might be the D (5 bases). V shed 3 bases and J shed 6 bases, with 12 bases lying between them. The CDR3 covers 13 residues. Germline V CDR1 and CDR2: SGHTA, FQGNSA. This CDR3 is CASSLEAASEQYF. The CDR3 region has the DNA TGTGCCAGCAGCTTGGAAGCGGCGTCCGAGCAGTACTTC.

This clonotype was recorded at least ten times. V and J are TRBV6-2 or TRBV6-3 and TRBJ1-3, with unresolved D. Germline V CDR1 and CDR2: MNHEY, SVGEGT. The V and J ends lost 6 bases and 0 bases respectively, with 9 bases between them. The CDR3 is 14 residues long. CDR3: CASRAALSGNTIYF. The CDR3 nucleotides are TGTGCCAGCAGGGCAGCACTCTCTGGAAACACCATATATTTT.

This clonotype was seen a few times. The genes are TRBV11-2 and TRBJ2-3; TRBD2 agrees at 12 bases. The germline V gene has CDR1 SGHAT and CDR2 FQNNGV. V was clipped by 5 bases and J by 4 bases; unmatched bases: 4. The CDR3 runs 15 residues. CDR3 in amino acids: CASSRLAGVADTQYF. The CDR3, as DNA: TGTGCCAGCAGCAGACTAGCGGGAGTGGCAGATACGCAGTATTTT.

This clonotype came up many times. V is TRBV6-5 and J is TRBJ2-3; D might be TRBD1 or TRBD2, each matching 5 bases. Germline V gene data show CDR1 as MNHEY and CDR2 as SVGAGI. V was cut by 0 bases and J by 5 bases, with 21 bases left in between. CDR3 length equals 18 residues. In DNA, the CDR3 is TGTGCCAGCAGTTACTCGGCCCTTAGTGAGGGGCGTGGAGATACGCAGTATTTT. It is translated as CASSYSALSEGRGDTQYF.